This T cell receptor (beta chain) was found in a study of T cell responses to AZD1222 COVID-19 vaccine. Findings of the study overall: Most donors were white British and more were female, and clonal diversity was possibly underestimated. At study baseline, merely five or six AZD1222 recipients were seropositive. In the spike-specific TCR repertoire, nearly half reportedly target unmutated variant regions.

The V gene's germline CDR1 is MDHEN and CDR2 SYDVKM. CDR3 length: 17 residues. V was trimmed by 1 base and J by 0 bases, leaving 10 bases between them. With regard to this clone: Its antigen remains unidentified.

Sequenced by immunoSEQ multiplex PCR; TCRdb stores in-frame clones only, minus some. This table holds some 120,000 clones, 88% found once. The sequence was collected from an adult in good health. Sequences were derived from peripheral blood, sampled on day 0 of MenACWY control vaccination. V usage is TRBV28 and J usage is TRBJ2-6; D is ambiguous. CDR3 nucleotides: TGTGCCAGCAGTTTATCTCTGGCTAGCTCTGGGGCCAACGTCCTGACTTTC. It yields the protein CASSLSLASSGANVLTF.